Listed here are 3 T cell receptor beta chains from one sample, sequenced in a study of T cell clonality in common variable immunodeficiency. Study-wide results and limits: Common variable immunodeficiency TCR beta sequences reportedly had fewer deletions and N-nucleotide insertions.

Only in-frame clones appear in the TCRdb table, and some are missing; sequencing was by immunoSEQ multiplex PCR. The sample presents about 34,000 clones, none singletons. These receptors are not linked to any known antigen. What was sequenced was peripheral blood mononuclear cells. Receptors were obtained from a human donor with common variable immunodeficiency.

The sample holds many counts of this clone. The chain's CDR3 is CASSRPTTFLNTEAFF. The sequenced CDR3 bases are TGTGCCAGCAGCCGCCCTACGACTTTTTTGAACACTGAA. J is TRBJ1-1 and V is TRBV14; D call uncertain. The observed sequence ends 3 residues before the CDR3 terminus, with the missing tail filled in from the germline J gene. Germline V gene sequence: CDR1 SGHDN, CDR2 FVKESK. The CDR3 contains 16 residues. Trimming stripped 4 bases from V and 0 bases from J, with 15 bases between.

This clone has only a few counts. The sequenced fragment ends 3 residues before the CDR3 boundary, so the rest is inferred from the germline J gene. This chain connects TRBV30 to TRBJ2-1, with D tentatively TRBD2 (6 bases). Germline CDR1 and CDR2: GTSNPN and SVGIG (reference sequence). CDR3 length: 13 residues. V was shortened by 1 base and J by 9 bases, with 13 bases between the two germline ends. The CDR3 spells CAWSGLDWREQFF. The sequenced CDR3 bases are TGTGCCTGGAGTGGACTAGATTGGCGTGAG.

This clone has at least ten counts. The CDR3 loop reads CASSFYRGRNQPQHF. The CDR3 DNA, read in part, is TGTGCCAGCAGCTTTTACAGGGGGCGGAATCAGCCC. The rearrangement joins TRBV28 to TRBJ1-5; 9 bases match TRBD1. Coverage ceases 3 residues before the CDR3 finishes, and the germline J gene fills in the end. Germline CDR1 is MDHEN and CDR2 is SYDVKM. V gave up 6 bases and J gave up 4 bases; unmatched junction bases: 7. This CDR3 is 15 amino acids long.